The 28 T cell receptor beta chains below all came from one sample that was sequenced in a study of blood T cell repertoires in COVID-19. TCRdb keeps only in-frame clones here, not all; method: immunoSEQ multiplex PCR. The sample shows 340,000 or so clones, 80% to 90% of them seen only once. Sequencing input: PBMCs or T cells enriched from blood (not recorded which). Receptors originate from a woman in her thirties or forties with acute COVID-19.

The chain uses TRBV2 and TRBJ2-3, with TRBD2 matching 11 bases. CDR1 and CDR2 (germline): SNHLY, FYNNEI. This CDR3 spans 16 amino acids. V shed 6 bases and J 2 bases; nucleotides not matched to a gene: 7. The CDR3 sequence: CASSKLAGVLTDTQYF. The DNA of the CDR3 is TGTGCCAGCAGCAAACTAGCGGGAGTACTCACAGATACGCAGTATTTT.

This clone was detected only once. This CDR3 is CASSLLAGGNEQFF. The CDR3 coding sequence is TGTGCCAGCAGCTTATTAGCGGGGGGCAATGAGCAGTTCTTC. The chain has TRBV7-9 and TRBJ2-1, with 10 bases aligning to TRBD2. V lost 2 bases, J lost 6 bases, and 1 base stayed unmatched. Germline CDR1 and CDR2: SEHNR and FQNEAQ (reference sequence). The CDR3 runs 14 residues.

J is TRBJ1-2 and V is TRBV19, with D unresolved. V was trimmed by 3 bases and J by 4 bases, leaving 9 bases between them. Per the germline V gene, CDR1 is LNHDA and CDR2 is SQIVND (reference sequence). The CDR3 is 13 amino acids. This chain's CDR3 is CASSISVAYGYTF. The CDR3 DNA reads as TGTGCCAGTAGTATCTCAGTTGCCTATGGCTACACCTTC.

V and J are TRBV29-1 and TRBJ2-7; TRBD1 matches at 10 bases. The trim removed 3 bases at V and 6 bases at J, leaving 11 bases unmatched. CDR3 length equals 15 residues. Germline V gene data show CDR1 as SQVTM and CDR2 as ANQGSEA. CDR3 sequence (DNA): TGCAGCGTTGAGGCACCGGGACAGGGGTCGCGCGAGCAGTACTTC. Encoded protein: CSVEAPGQGSREQYF.

The rearrangement uses TRBV25-1 and TRBJ2-1; 10 bases are shared with TRBD2. The CDR3 is made up of 15 amino acids. J lost 9 bases, V lost 1 base, and 6 bases had no gene match. Germline-derived CDR1 and CDR2 are MGHDK and SYGVNS. As DNA, the CDR3 is TGTGCCAGCAGTGAATCAATACTAGCGGGATTTGAGCAGTTCTTC. This codes for CASSESILAGFEQFF.

The chain carries TRBV5-1 and TRBJ2-3; 11 nucleotides agree with TRBD2. Germline loops: CDR1 SGHRS, CDR2 YFSETQ. The CDR3 consists of 18 residues. V was pared by 0 bases and J by 2 bases, with 8 bases of the junction left unmatched. The CDR3 DNA is TGCGCCAGCAGCTTGGCCCCTCGACTAGCGGGAACCACAGATACGCAGTATTTT. Encoded protein: CASSLAPRLAGTTDTQYF.

This chain joins TRBV6-2 or TRBV6-3 and TRBJ1-1; 7 bases align to TRBD1. Trimming took 6 bases from V and 5 from J; bases not matched to a gene: 15. Germline assignment: CDR1 MNHEY and CDR2 SVGEGT. This CDR3 has 16 amino acids. In DNA, the CDR3 is TGTGCCAGCAGCTCCGCCGGGGGACAGCGGTGGACTGAAGCTTTCTTT. Encoded protein: CASSSAGGQRWTEAFF.

About this clone itself: This specimen includes other DNA sequences encoding the same CDR3. The J gene is TRBJ2-3, the V gene TRBV5-1; possible D gene TRBD2, 6 bases. The CDR3 is made up of 15 amino acids. V was trimmed by 0 bases and J by 0 bases, leaving 8 bases between them. Germline loops: CDR1 SGHRS, CDR2 YFSETQ. In DNA, the CDR3 is TGCGCCAGCAGCTTGGGTAGCGGTAGCACAGATACGCAGTATTTT. This translates into CASSLGSGSTDTQYF.

About this clone itself: At one end the junction does not follow the germline gene, possibly because of a read error. The genes are TRBV6-5 and TRBJ1-5, with D perhaps TRBD1 (5 bases). Germline V lookup: CDR1 MNHEY, CDR2 SVGAGI. The CDR3 totals 16 residues. The DNA of the CDR3 is TGTGCCAGCACTTACGGTGGGGGAGGCGGCAATCAGCCCCAGCATTTT. It yields the protein CASTYGGGGGNQPQHF.

V and J are TRBV12-3 or TRBV12-4 and TRBJ1-1; no firm D call. V lost 1 base and J 12 bases, leaving 9 bases between the germline ends. CDR3 length: 11 amino acids. CDR3 in amino acids: CASSLVGVTFF. DNA for the CDR3: TGTGCCAGCAGTTTAGTCGGGGTAACTTTCTTT.

This chain connects TRBV14 to TRBJ1-1; D is unclear. Germline V gene sequence: CDR1 SGHDN, CDR2 FVKESK. The CDR3 covers 16 residues. Trimming left V 1 base short and J 1 base short, with 13 bases between. The DNA for the CDR3 is TGTGCCAGCAGCCAAGTAATCAACACTAGGAACACTGAAGCTTTCTTT. Residues: CASSQVINTRNTEAFF. Supplemented by reference TRBV14 and TRBJ1-1, the full variable domain reads EAGVTQFPSHSVIEKGQTVTLRCDPISGHDNLYWYRRVMGKEIKFLLHFVKESKQDESGMPNNRFLAERTGGTYSTLKVQPAELEDSGVYFCASSQVINTRNTEAFFGQGTRLTVV.

The chain combines TRBV4-1 with TRBJ2-3, with D unclear. CDR3 length: 14 amino acids. Germline lookup yields CDR1 MGHRA and CDR2 YSYEKL. Between the trimmed V and J ends, which lost 4 bases and 3 bases, there was a span of 11 bases. CDR3 sequence: CASSRGQQTDTQYF. The CDR3 DNA reads as TGCGCCAGCAGCCGAGGTCAACAAACAGATACGCAGTATTTT.

The chain employs TRBV6-5 and TRBJ1-6, with 7 bases lining up with TRBD1. The CDR3 extends over 14 amino acids. Germline V lookup: CDR1 MNHEY, CDR2 SVGAGI. V shed 7 bases, J shed 6 bases, and the junction held 6 bases outside the gene matches. CDR3 protein: CASNPGQLNSPLHF. For the CDR3, the DNA is TGTGCCAGCAACCCGGGACAGCTTAATTCACCCCTCCACTTT.

The chain links TRBV6-2 or TRBV6-3 to TRBJ1-4; D ambiguous. Germline V gene lookup returns CDR1 MNHEY and CDR2 SVGEGT. The CDR3 runs to 12 residues. Trimming pared 5 bases from V and 8 bases from J, leaving 9 bases between. The CDR3 loop is CASSPRGEKLFF. In nucleotides, the CDR3 is TGTGCCAGCAGTCCCCGCGGGGAAAAACTGTTTTTT.

V and J are TRBV3-1 (or the pseudogene TRBV3-2) and TRBJ1-6; the D is unclear. Germline V gives CDR1 LGHDT, CDR2 YNNKEL (reference sequence). V was cut by 0 bases and J by 7 bases, with 4 bases left in between. The CDR3 consists of 13 residues. The CDR3 loop is CASSQELNSPLHF. The DNA for the CDR3 is TGTGCCAGCAGCCAAGAACTGAATTCACCCCTCCACTTT.

The rearrangement joins TRBV18 to TRBJ2-7, with 8 bases matching TRBD1. The CDR3 covers 15 residues. Unmatched junction bases numbered 8, after V lost 6 bases and J lost 1 base. Germline V CDR1 and CDR2: KGHSH, LQKENI. This CDR3 is CASSPGQGTSYEQYF. The CDR3 DNA reads as TGTGCCAGCTCCCCAGGACAGGGAACGTCCTACGAGCAGTACTTC.

V gene TRBV19 combines with J gene TRBJ1-5, with D unresolved. Trimming removed 3 bases at V and 9 bases at J, with 9 bases between. This CDR3 is built from 12 residues. The germline V gene encodes CDR1 LNHDA and CDR2 SQIVND (reference sequence). CDR3 loop: CASSIGGLPQHF. In DNA form, the CDR3 reads TGTGCCAGTAGTATCGGAGGGCTGCCCCAGCATTTT.

The rearrangement links TRBV7-2 to TRBJ2-7, with 9 nucleotides matching TRBD2. Germline values: CDR1 SGHTA, CDR2 FQGNSA. CDR3 length equals 15 residues. V lost 4 bases and J lost 0; bases outside the gene matches: 4. The DNA of the CDR3 is TGTGCCAGCAGCTCACGTAGCGGGAGCTCCTACGAGCAGTACTTC. Translating it yields CASSSRSGSSYEQYF.

The gene calls are TRBV2 and TRBJ1-5, with 9 bases aligning to TRBD1. CDR1 and CDR2 from the germline V gene are SNHLY and FYNNEI. The CDR3 consists of 14 residues. J lost 3 bases, V lost 6 bases, and 3 bases had no gene match. Written as DNA, the CDR3 is TGTGCCAGCAGCACAGGGGGCTACAATCAGCCCCAGCATTTT. It is translated as CASSTGGYNQPQHF.

The chain joins TRBV4-3 to TRBJ2-7, with 8 bases matching TRBD1. CDR1 is LGHNA and CDR2 is YSLEER in the germline V gene. This CDR3 is built from 15 residues. Germline trimming cut 2 bases from V and 1 base from J; bases unmatched to any gene: 4. The CDR3 DNA is TGCGCCAGCAGCCAAATGACAGGGGCATCCTACGAGCAGTACTTC. Its protein is CASSQMTGASYEQYF.

The chain has TRBV6-6 and TRBJ2-7; D is unresolved. This CDR3 has 14 amino acids. Trimming removed 0 bases from V and 3 bases from J, with 9 bases in between. Germline values: CDR1 MNHNY, CDR2 SVGAGI (reference sequence). CDR3 bases: TGTGCCAGCAGTTACTCGATAGGAGACTACGAGCAGTACTTC. This codes for CASSYSIGDYEQYF.

In its sample, this clone was seen once. V usage is TRBV3-1 (or the pseudogene TRBV3-2) and J usage is TRBJ2-3, with 7 bases identical to TRBD2. The CDR3 spans 16 residues. Trimming cost V 1 base and J 0 bases; bases outside gene matches: 4. Germline-derived CDR1 and CDR2 are LGHDT and YNNKEL (reference sequence). The CDR3 nucleotides read TGTGCCAGCAGCCAAGGGGGGGGGTGGAGCACAGATACGCAGTATTTT. It encodes CASSQGGGWSTDTQYF.

The chain uses TRBV6-2 or TRBV6-3 and TRBJ2-7; 8 bases map to TRBD1. The CDR3 length is 14 residues. V gave up 4 bases and J gave up 2 bases; unmatched junction bases: 4. Germline CDR1 and CDR2: MNHEY and SVGEGT. Here the CDR3 reads CASSSWTGTYEQYF. The CDR3 DNA reads TGTGCCAGCAGTTCGTGGACAGGGACCTACGAGCAGTACTTC.

This sequence joins TRBV6-1 and TRBJ1-5; D might be TRBD1 (6 bases). The germline V gene encodes CDR1 MNHNS and CDR2 SASEGT. The ends were cut back, 1 base at V and 0 bases at J, with 16 bases in the middle. The CDR3 loop spans 18 amino acids. The CDR3 is CASSEVTGTHYSNQPQHF. The CDR3 DNA follows: TGTGCCAGCAGTGAAGTAACCGGGACACATTATAGCAATCAGCCCCAGCATTTT.

This sequence joins TRBV3-1 (or the pseudogene TRBV3-2) and TRBJ2-7, with 9 bases fitting TRBD2. Losses at the gene ends were 1 base for V and 9 bases for J; bases not matched to a gene: 1. The CDR3 contains 12 residues. Germline values: CDR1 LGHDT, CDR2 YNNKEL (reference sequence). The CDR3 DNA sequence: TGTGCCAGCAGCCAAGCGACTAGCGGGCAGTACTTC. Its translation is CASSQATSGQYF.

The V and J genes are TRBV19 and TRBJ1-4, with D maybe TRBD1 (5 bases). Germline V lookup: CDR1 LNHDA, CDR2 SQIVND (reference sequence). CDR3 size: 16 residues. Trimming pared 4 bases from V and 3 bases from J, leaving 15 bases between. CDR3 protein: CASSTGGGAANEKLFF. CDR3 coding DNA: TGTGCCAGTAGTACGGGGGGTGGCGCGGCTAATGAAAAACTGTTTTTT. Filled out from reference TRBV19 and TRBJ1-4, the complete variable domain reads DGGITQSPKYLFRKEGQNVTLSCEQNLNHDAMYWYRQDPGQGLRLIYYSQIVNDFQKGDIAEGYSVSREKKESFPLTVTSAQKNPTAFYLCASSTGGGAANEKLFFGSGTQLSVL.

The chain is built from TRBV12-3 or TRBV12-4 and TRBJ1-2, with TRBD1 matching over 7 bases. V was pared by 6 bases and J by 4 bases, with 5 bases of the junction left unmatched. The CDR3 runs to 13 residues. For the CDR3, the DNA is TGTGCCAGCAGATCCGGGACAGCCTATGGCTACACCTTC. Translated: CASRSGTAYGYTF.

The chain combines TRBV2 with TRBJ2-3; D might be TRBD1 (5 bases). The CDR3 extends over 12 amino acids. Deletions cut 8 bases from V and 0 bases from J, with 6 bases between. Germline V gives CDR1 SNHLY, CDR2 FYNNEI. CDR3 nucleotides: TGTGCCAGCGGGGCTAGCACAGATACGCAGTATTTT. This encodes CASGASTDTQYF.